The 13 T cell receptor beta chains below were found in one sample sequenced in a study of T cell changes during pregnancy in multiple sclerosis. Here immunoSEQ multiplex PCR was the method, and the copy in TCRdb shows in-frame clones only, minus some. The table records around 60,000 clones, around 93% of them present only once. Source: CD4+ T cells from peripheral blood mononuclear cells, taken before pregnancy. Source of these receptors: a female donor with multiple sclerosis, enrolled in a pregnancy study.

The chain couples TRBV11-2 to TRBJ1-1; a possible D gene is TRBD1 (6 bases). Deletions cut 5 bases from V and 7 bases from J, with 8 bases between. Germline lookup yields CDR1 SGHAT and CDR2 FQNNGV. The CDR3 consists of 11 residues. The CDR3 here is CASSETGEAFF. The CDR3 region has the DNA TGTGCCAGCAGCGAGACAGGTGAAGCTTTCTTT.

The chain carries TRBV29-1 and TRBJ1-2; 7 nucleotides line up with TRBD1. Trimming cost V 6 bases and J 8 bases; bases outside gene matches: 9. Germline CDR1 reads SQVTM; CDR2 reads ANQGSEA. CDR3 size: 12 residues. CDR3 bases: TGCAGCGTAAACAGGGGAAGAGAGGGCTACACCTTC. Its translation: CSVNRGREGYTF. The complete variable domain, with remaining parts taken from reference TRBV29-1 and TRBJ1-2, reads SAVISQKPSRDICQRGTSLTIQCQVDSQVTMMFWYRQQPGQSLTLIATANQGSEATYESGFVIDKFPISRPNLTFSTLTVSNMSPEDSSIYLCSVNRGREGYTFGSGTRLTVV.

The chain joins TRBV10-3 to TRBJ2-7; 8 bases agree with TRBD1. CDR3 size: 14 residues. Unmatched junction bases numbered 6, after V lost 3 bases and J lost 5 bases. The germline CDR1 and CDR2 sequences are ENHRY and SYGVKD. The CDR3 sequence is CAISDPGQEDEQYF. The CDR3 DNA reads as TGTGCCATCAGTGATCCGGGACAGGAAGACGAGCAGTACTTC.

This clone has just one count. The chain joins TRBV18 to TRBJ2-5; 9 bases fit TRBD1. Trimming took 3 bases from V and 4 from J; bases not matched to a gene: 9. CDR1 KGHSH and CDR2 LQKENI come from the germline V gene. The CDR3 has 16 amino acids. The CDR3 is CASSPTGTGSGETQYF. The CDR3 region has the DNA TGTGCCAGCTCACCGACCGGGACAGGGAGTGGAGAGACCCAGTACTTC.

The rearrangement joins TRBV5-1 to TRBJ1-5, with TRBD1 identical over 8 bases. V shed 4 bases, J shed 7 bases, and the junction held 13 bases outside the gene matches. Germline loops: CDR1 SGHRS, CDR2 YFSETQ. CDR3 length equals 16 residues. CDR3 coding DNA: TGCGCCAGCAGCCCGTCGGGAGGACAGGGTGGGCAGCCCCAGCATTTT. Amino acids: CASSPSGGQGGQPQHF.

The chain joins TRBV29-1 to TRBJ2-7, with 10 bases fitting TRBD1. Per the germline V gene, CDR1 is SQVTM and CDR2 is ANQGSEA. The CDR3 totals 14 residues. Trimming removed 3 bases from V and 6 bases from J; junction bases left unmatched: 8. The CDR3 loop reads CSVEGPRTGGEQYF. In nucleotides, the CDR3 is TGCAGCGTTGAGGGTCCCAGGACAGGGGGCGAGCAGTACTTC.

The chain couples TRBV18 to TRBJ1-5, with 10 bases identical to TRBD1. CDR1 KGHSH and CDR2 LQKENI come from the germline V gene. V trimming: 2 bases; J trimming: 3 bases; junction bases outside the gene matches: 7. The CDR3 sequence is 17 residues long. The chain's CDR3 is CASSPNRTGGINQPQHF. The CDR3 DNA is TGTGCCAGCTCACCAAATCGGACAGGGGGGATCAATCAGCCCCAGCATTTT.

This clone occurred once. The chain links TRBV28 to TRBJ1-5, with D unclear. The CDR3 spans 15 residues. The V and J ends lost 6 bases and 0 bases respectively, with 12 bases between them. Germline CDR1 and CDR2: MDHEN and SYDVKM. DNA for the CDR3: TGTGCCAGCAGATTTCTTGGGAGTAGCAATCAGCCCCAGCATTTT. This gives the protein CASRFLGSSNQPQHF.

The chain links TRBV6-5 to TRBJ2-3; TRBD2 might be the D (5 bases). V dropped 0 bases and J dropped 5 bases, with 12 bases sitting between them. CDR3 length equals 15 residues. Germline lookup yields CDR1 MNHEY and CDR2 SVGAGI. DNA of the CDR3: TGTGCCAGCAGTTACTCGTCCCTAGCTGGAGATACGCAGTATTTT. Translation gives CASSYSSLAGDTQYF.

The chain employs TRBV9 and TRBJ2-3, with D perhaps matching TRBD2 (6 bases). In germline, CDR1 is SGDLS, CDR2 YYNGEE. The ends were cut back, 1 base at V and 4 bases at J, with 10 bases in the middle. This CDR3 has 14 amino acids. CDR3 coding DNA: TGTGCCAGCAGCGTAATCGGGAGTGCAGATACGCAGTATTTT. Its protein product is CASSVIGSADTQYF.

This rearrangement joins TRBV30 to TRBJ1-1; D is undetermined. V was pared by 0 bases and J by 4 bases, with 9 bases between. This CDR3 contains 13 residues. Per the germline V gene, CDR1 is GTSNPN and CDR2 is SVGIG (reference sequence). The CDR3 coding sequence is TGTGCCTGGAGTGTATTGGGAGGCACTGAAGCTTTCTTT. It specifies CAWSVLGGTEAFF.

The chain employs TRBV11-2 and TRBJ1-3; D unclear. Per germline, CDR1 SGHAT and CDR2 FQNNGV. With 4 bases removed from V and 0 bases from J, the gap between germline ends came to 7 bases. The CDR3 is made up of 14 amino acids. CDR3 loop: CASSSQYSGNTIYF. Here the CDR3 DNA reads TGTGCCAGCAGCTCCCAGTACTCTGGAAACACCATATATTTT.

This clone was seen once. The chain links TRBV28 to TRBJ2-3; 10 positions match TRBD2. Per the germline V gene, CDR1 is MDHEN and CDR2 is SYDVKM. V lost 7 bases to trimming and J lost 5 bases; unmatched junction nucleotides: 15. The CDR3 extends over 17 amino acids. CDR3: CASTPLGLAGERDTQYF. CDR3 DNA sequence: TGTGCCAGCACCCCCCTCGGGCTAGCGGGAGAAAGAGATACGCAGTATTTT.